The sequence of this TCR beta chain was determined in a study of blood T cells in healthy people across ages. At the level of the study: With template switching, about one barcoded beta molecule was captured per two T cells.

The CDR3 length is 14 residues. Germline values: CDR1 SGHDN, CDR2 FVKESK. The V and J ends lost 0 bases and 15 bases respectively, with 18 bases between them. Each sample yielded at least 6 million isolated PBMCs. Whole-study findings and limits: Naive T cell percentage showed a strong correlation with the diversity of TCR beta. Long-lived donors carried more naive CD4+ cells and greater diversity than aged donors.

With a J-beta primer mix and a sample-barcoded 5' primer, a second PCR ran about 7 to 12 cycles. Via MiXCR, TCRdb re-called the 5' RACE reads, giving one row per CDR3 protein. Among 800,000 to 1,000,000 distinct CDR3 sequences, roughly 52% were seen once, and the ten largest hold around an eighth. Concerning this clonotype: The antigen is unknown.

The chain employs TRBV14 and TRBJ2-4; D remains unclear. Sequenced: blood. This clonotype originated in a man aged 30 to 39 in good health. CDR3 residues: CASSQDVSRSSMYF. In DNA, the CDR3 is TGTGCCAGCAGCCAAGACGTCAGTCGGTCGAGCATGTACTTC.